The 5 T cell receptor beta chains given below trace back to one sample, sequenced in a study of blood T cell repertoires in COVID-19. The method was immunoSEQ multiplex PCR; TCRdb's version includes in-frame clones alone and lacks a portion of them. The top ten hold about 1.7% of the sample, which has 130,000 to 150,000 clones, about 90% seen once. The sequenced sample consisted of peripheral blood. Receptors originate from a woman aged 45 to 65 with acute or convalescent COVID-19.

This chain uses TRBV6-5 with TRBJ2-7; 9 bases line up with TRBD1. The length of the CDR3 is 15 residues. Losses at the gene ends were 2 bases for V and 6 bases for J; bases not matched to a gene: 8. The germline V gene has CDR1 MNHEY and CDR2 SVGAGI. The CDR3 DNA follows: TGTGCCAGCAGTTACACCCGGACAGGGGCCAGCGAGCAGTACTTC. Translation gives CASSYTRTGASEQYF.

The CDR3, as DNA: TGTGCCAGCAGCCAGTGGGGACAGGTAATTGAAGCTTTCTTT. It translates to CASSQWGQVIEAFF. The V and J genes are TRBV3-1 (or the pseudogene TRBV3-2) and TRBJ1-1; the match to TRBD1 covers 8 bases. CDR1 is LGHDT and CDR2 is YNNKEL in the germline V gene (reference sequence). The CDR3 totals 14 residues. V lost 3 bases to trimming and J lost 7 bases; unmatched junction nucleotides: 7.

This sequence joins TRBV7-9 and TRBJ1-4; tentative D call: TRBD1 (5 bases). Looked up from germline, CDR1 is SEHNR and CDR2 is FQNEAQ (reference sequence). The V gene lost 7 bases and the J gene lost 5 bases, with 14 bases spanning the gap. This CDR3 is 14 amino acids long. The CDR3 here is CASNQDRLNEKLFF. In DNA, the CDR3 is TGTGCCAGCAACCAAGACAGATTAAATGAAAAACTGTTTTTT.

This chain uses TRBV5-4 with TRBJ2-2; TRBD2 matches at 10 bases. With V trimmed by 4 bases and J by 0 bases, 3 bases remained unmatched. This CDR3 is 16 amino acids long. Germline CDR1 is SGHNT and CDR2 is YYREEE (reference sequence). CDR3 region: CASSLLAGSNTGELFF. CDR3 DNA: TGTGCCAGCAGCCTACTAGCGGGGTCGAACACCGGGGAGCTGTTTTTT. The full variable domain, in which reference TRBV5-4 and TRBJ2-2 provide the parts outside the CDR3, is ETGVTQSPTHLIKTRGQQVTLRCSSQSGHNTVSWYQQALGQGPQFIFQYYREEENGRGNFPPRFSGLQFPNYSSELNVNALELDDSALYLCASSLLAGSNTGELFFGEGSRLTVL.

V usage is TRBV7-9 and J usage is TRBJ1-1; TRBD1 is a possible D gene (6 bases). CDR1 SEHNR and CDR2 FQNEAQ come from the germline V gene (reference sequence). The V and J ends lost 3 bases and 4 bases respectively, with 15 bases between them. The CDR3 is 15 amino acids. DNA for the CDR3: TGTGCCAGCAGCTTGAGGTCAGGGGTAGGCACTGAAGCTTTCTTT. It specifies CASSLRSGVGTEAFF.